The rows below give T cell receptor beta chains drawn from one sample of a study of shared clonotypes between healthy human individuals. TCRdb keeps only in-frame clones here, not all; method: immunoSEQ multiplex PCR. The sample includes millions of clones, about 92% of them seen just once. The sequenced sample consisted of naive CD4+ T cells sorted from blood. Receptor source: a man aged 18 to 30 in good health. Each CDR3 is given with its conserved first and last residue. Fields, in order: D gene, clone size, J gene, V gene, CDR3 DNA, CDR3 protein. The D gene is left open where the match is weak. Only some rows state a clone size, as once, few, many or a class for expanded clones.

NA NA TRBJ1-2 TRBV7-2 TGTGCCAGCAGCTTAAGGTTCGCAAAAAACAACTATGGCTACACCTTC CASSLRFAKNNYGYTF
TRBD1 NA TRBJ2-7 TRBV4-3 TGCGCCAGCAGCCCCGAAGGGACAGCCTCCTACGAGCAGTACTTC CASSPEGTASYEQYF
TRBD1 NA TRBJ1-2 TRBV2 TGTGCCAGCAGGGAAGACAGGGCCATTGGCTACACCTTC CASREDRAIGYTF
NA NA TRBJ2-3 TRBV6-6 TGTGCCAGCGATCTTGTACTAGCTTTCTCCACAGATACGCAGTATTTT CASDLVLAFSTDTQYF
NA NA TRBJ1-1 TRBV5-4 TGTGCCAGCAGCGTAGCCCCGACAGGAGAAGCTTTCTTT CASSVAPTGEAFF
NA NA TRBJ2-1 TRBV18 TGTGCCAGCTCACCCTACAATGAGCAGTTCTTC CASSPYNEQFF
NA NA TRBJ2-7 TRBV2 TGTGCCAGCAGTGTCCTCGAGCAGTACTTC CASSVLEQYF
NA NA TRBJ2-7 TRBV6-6 TGTGCCAGCAGTTTTCGCCCCGACCGCTCCTACGAGCAGTACTTC CASSFRPDRSYEQYF
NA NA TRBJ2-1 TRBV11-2 TGTGCCAGCAGCTTCTTCGGGAAGGAGCAGTTCTTC CASSFFGKEQFF
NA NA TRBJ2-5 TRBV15 TGTGCCACCAGCAGAGATGGGGCCATCCAAGAGACCCAGTACTTC CATSRDGAIQETQYF
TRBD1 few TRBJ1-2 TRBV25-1 TGTGCCAGCAGATCCGGGACAGGGGTTGGTGGCTACACCTTC CASRSGTGVGGYTF
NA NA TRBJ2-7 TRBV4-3 TGCGCCAGCAGCCAAGATTTGGTGAACCAATACGAGCAGTACTTC CASSQDLVNQYEQYF
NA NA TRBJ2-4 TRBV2 TGTGCCAGCAGTCCGGGGCGAAGCTCGGGCAAAAACATTCAGTACTTC CASSPGRSSGKNIQYF
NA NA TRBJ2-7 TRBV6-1 TGTGCCAGCACGGACAGCCCCTCCTACGAGCAGTACTTC CASTDSPSYEQYF
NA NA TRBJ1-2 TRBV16 TGTGCCAGCAGCCAATCTCGGGACAACTATGGCTACACCTTC CASSQSRDNYGYTF
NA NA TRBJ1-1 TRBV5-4 TGTGCCAGCAGCTTGGGGGCTCCGGGGGACGGTGAAGCTTTCTTT CASSLGAPGDGEAFF
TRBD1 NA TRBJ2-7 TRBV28 TGTGCCAGCAGTTTGGGACAGGGGATCTACGAGCAGTACTTC CASSLGQGIYEQYF
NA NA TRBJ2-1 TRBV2 TGTGCCAGCAGGGAAGTGGGACCGTCTTTCGTCTACAATGAGCAGTTCTTC CASREVGPSFVYNEQFF
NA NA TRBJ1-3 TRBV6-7 TGTGCCAGCAGCCTGACCGGGGGAAGAAACACCATATATTTT CASSLTGGRNTIYF
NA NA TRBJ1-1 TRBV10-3 TGTGCCATCGCGGATCCCTCCGGCACTGAAGCTTTCTTT CAIADPSGTEAFF
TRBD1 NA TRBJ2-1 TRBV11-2 TGTGCCAGCAGCTCTAAGACAGGGGGCGGGGCTGAGCAGTTCTTC CASSSKTGGGAEQFF
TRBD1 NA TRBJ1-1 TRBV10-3 TGTGCCATCAGTGTGGGGACAGGGCGGGGGAACACTGAAGCTTTCTTT CAISVGTGRGNTEAFF
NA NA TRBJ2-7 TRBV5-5 TGTGCCAGCAGCTTGGCTCCAGGGGCCTACGAGCAGTACTTC CASSLAPGAYEQYF
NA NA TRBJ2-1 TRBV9 TGTGCCAGCAGCGTAGCTCCCACCGCCAGCGCTTTGGATGAGCAGTTCTTC CASSVAPTASALDEQFF
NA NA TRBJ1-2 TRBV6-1 TGTGCCAGCACCCAGGAGGGCTATGGCTACACCTTC CASTQEGYGYTF
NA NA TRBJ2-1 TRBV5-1 TGCGCCAGCAGCTTACAGAACAATGAGCAGTTCTTC CASSLQNNEQFF
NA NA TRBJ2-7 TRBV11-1 TGTGCCAGCAGCGGGGGATATACGGGGCGCGAGCAGTACTTC CASSGGYTGREQYF
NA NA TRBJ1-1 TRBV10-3 TGTGCCATCAGCCAAGAAACGAACACTGAAGCTTTCTTT CAISQETNTEAFF
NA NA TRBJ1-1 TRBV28 TGTGCCAGCAGCCCCCCCCGGCCGGGCACTGAAGCTTTCTTT CASSPPRPGTEAFF
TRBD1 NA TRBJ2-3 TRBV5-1 TGCGCCAGCAGCTTGGGCCAGGGGGCCGGCACAGATACGCAGTATTTT CASSLGQGAGTDTQYF
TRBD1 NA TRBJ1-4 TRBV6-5 TGTGCCAGCAGTTGGGGACAGACTAATGAAAAACTGTTTTTT CASSWGQTNEKLFF
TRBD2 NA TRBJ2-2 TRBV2 TGTGCCAGCAGTTATAGCGGGGGAAGGGCCGGGGAGCTGTTTTTT CASSYSGGRAGELFF
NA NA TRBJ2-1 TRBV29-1 TGCAGCGTTGAAAGGGTGCTAGCAGGGGAGCAGTTCTTC CSVERVLAGEQFF
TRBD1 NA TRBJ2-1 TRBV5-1 TGCGCCAGCAGCCCGGGACAGGGCTATGAGCAGTTCTTC CASSPGQGYEQFF
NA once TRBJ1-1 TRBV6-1 TGTGCCAGCAGTGGACAGGCAAACACTGAAGCTTTCTTT CASSGQANTEAFF
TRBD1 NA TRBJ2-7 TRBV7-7 TGTGCTAGCAGCCGGGACAGGGACTACGAGCAGTACTTC CASSRDRDYEQYF
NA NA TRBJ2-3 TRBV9 TGTGCCAGCAGCGTAGTCCCCTCCGGGCTAGGCGATACGCAGTATTTT CASSVVPSGLGDTQYF
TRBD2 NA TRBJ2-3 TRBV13 TGTGCCAGCAGCCTTTTGGCGGGTAGCGGGAGTTCAGATACGCAGTATTTT CASSLLAGSGSSDTQYF
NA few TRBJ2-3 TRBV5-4 TGTGCCAGCAGCTTGCCGGGCACAGATACGCAGTATTTT CASSLPGTDTQYF
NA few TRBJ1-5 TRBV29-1 TGCAGCGCCAGGGAGGGAGGCAATCAGCCCCAGCATTTT CSAREGGNQPQHF